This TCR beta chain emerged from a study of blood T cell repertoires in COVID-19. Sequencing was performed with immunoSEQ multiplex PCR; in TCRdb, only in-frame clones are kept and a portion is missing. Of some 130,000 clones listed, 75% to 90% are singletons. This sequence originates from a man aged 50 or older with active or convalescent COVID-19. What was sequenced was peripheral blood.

CDR3 residues: CSVAGQGGDSPLHF. The CDR3 region has the DNA TGCAGCGTTGCAGGACAGGGGGGGGATTCACCCCTCCACTTT. The rearrangement links TRBV29-1 to TRBJ1-6; 10 bases are shared with TRBD1. J lost 8 bases, V lost 4 bases, and 5 bases had no gene match. This CDR3 region has 14 residues. Germline V gene lookup returns CDR1 SQVTM and CDR2 ANQGSEA.